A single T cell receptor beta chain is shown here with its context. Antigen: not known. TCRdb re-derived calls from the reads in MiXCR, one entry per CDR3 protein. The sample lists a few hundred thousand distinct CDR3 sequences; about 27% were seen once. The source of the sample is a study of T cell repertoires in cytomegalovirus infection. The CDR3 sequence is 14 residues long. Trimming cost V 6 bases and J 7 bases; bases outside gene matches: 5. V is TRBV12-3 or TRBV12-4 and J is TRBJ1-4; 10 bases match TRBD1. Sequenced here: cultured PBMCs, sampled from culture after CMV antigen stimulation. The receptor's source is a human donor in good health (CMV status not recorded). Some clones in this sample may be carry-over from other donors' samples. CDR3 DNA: TGTGCCAGCAGGGCCGGGACAGGGGTTGAAAAACTGTTTTTT. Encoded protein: CASRAGTGVEKLFF.